A single sample is the source of the 24 T cell receptor beta chains below, sequenced in a study of OX40 agonist ivuxolimab in advanced cancers. Clones were read by immunoSEQ multiplex PCR, and TCRdb kept only the in-frame ones, dropping some. This sample has tens of thousands of clones, with 65% to 90% found just once. Source: CD4+ or CD8+ T cells sorted from blood, taken in a trial of the OX40 agonist ivuxolimab. These TCRs come from an adult with an advanced solid tumor such as melanoma, head and neck, liver or kidney cancer.

The chain has TRBV25-1 and TRBJ1-4; D might be TRBD1 (5 bases). V gave up 1 base and J gave up 3 bases, with 9 bases separating them. Germline CDR1 reads MGHDK; CDR2 reads SYGVNS. This CDR3 is built from 15 residues. The CDR3 nucleotides read TGTGCCAGCAGTGAATTCCGGGGGGCTAATGAAAAACTGTTTTTT. Translating gives CASSEFRGANEKLFF.

A few counts support this clone. The gene calls are TRBV4-2 and TRBJ1-3; D unresolved. The CDR3 loop spans 16 amino acids. CDR1 is LGHNA and CDR2 is YNFKEQ in the germline V gene. The V end was cut by 1 base, the J end by 0 bases, with 10 bases between. The CDR3 loop is CASSQARGFSGNTIYF. In nucleotides, the CDR3 is TGTGCCAGCAGCCAAGCAAGAGGGTTCTCTGGAAACACCATATATTTT.

J is TRBJ1-1 and V is TRBV5-6; 10 bases are shared with TRBD1. The CDR3 runs 14 residues. CDR1 is SGHDT and CDR2 is YYEEEE in the germline V gene. Unmatched junction bases numbered 6, after V lost 4 bases and J lost 6 bases. The CDR3 protein is CASSRWDRGPEAFF. As DNA, the CDR3 is TGTGCCAGCAGCCGGTGGGACAGGGGCCCTGAAGCTTTCTTT.

This clone was observed a few times. The chain's CDR3 is CASGGTSSNQPQHF. Here the CDR3 DNA reads TGTGCCAGCGGTGGGACATCCAGCAATCAGCCCCAGCATTTT. The chain recombines TRBV28 with TRBJ1-5, with D possibly matching TRBD1 (6 bases). The V end lost 8 bases, the J end lost 1 base, and 12 bases lay between the germline ends. CDR1 is MDHEN and CDR2 is SYDVKM in the germline V gene. CDR3 length equals 14 residues.

The gene calls are TRBV5-4 and TRBJ1-4; 7 bases match TRBD1. This CDR3 contains 16 residues. The V and J ends lost 0 bases and 5 bases, in that order; junction bases with no gene match: 7. The germline gives CDR1 SGHNT, CDR2 YYREEE (reference sequence). The CDR3 nucleotides read TGTGCCAGCAGCTTGGCCGCCAGGGGGAAAAATGAAAAACTGTTTTTT. This encodes CASSLAARGKNEKLFF.

The chain recombines TRBV6-5 with TRBJ2-1, with D tentatively TRBD1 or TRBD2 (5 bases each). The CDR3 spans 14 residues. Trimming took off 4 bases at V and 6 bases at J, with 13 bases between the two ends. The germline V gene has CDR1 MNHEY and CDR2 SVGAGI. The CDR3 DNA follows: TGTGCCAGCAGTTCCCGGCCGGGACGCAATGAGCAGTTCTTC. Translated: CASSSRPGRNEQFF.

This chain joins TRBV4-1 and TRBJ1-1; weak D call: TRBD1 (5 bases). V gave up 2 bases and J gave up 4 bases, with 17 bases separating them. Germline V lookup: CDR1 MGHRA, CDR2 YSYEKL. The CDR3 runs to 16 residues. CDR3 DNA: TGCGCCAGCAGCCAACGTCTTGGTCAGGGCCGCACTGAAGCTTTCTTT. This sequence encodes CASSQRLGQGRTEAFF.

This chain connects TRBV15 to TRBJ1-1; D gene uncertain. Germline V gene lookup returns CDR1 LNHNV and CDR2 YYDKDF (reference sequence). V dropped 5 bases and J dropped 0 bases, with 7 bases sitting between them. The CDR3 totals 13 residues. CDR3 amino acids: CATSLTVNTEAFF. The DNA for the CDR3 is TGTGCCACCAGCCTTACAGTGAACACTGAAGCTTTCTTT.

This chain connects TRBV7-3 to TRBJ2-5; D remains ambiguous. With 1 base removed from V and 4 bases from J, the gap between germline ends came to 7 bases. This CDR3 region has 13 residues. CDR1 and CDR2 from the germline V gene are SGHTA and FQGTGA. The CDR3 loop reads CASSLSGRETQYF. CDR3 in DNA: TGTGCCAGCAGCTTAAGCGGCCGAGAGACCCAGTACTTC.

The CDR3 is CASSRTSPGELFF. CDR3 DNA: TGTGCCAGCAGCCGGACTAGCCCCGGGGAGCTGTTTTTT. The chain employs TRBV11-2 and TRBJ2-2; 8 positions match TRBD2. Trimming took 5 bases from V and 6 from J; bases not matched to a gene: 2. The CDR3 is 13 amino acids. Germline V gene sequence: CDR1 SGHAT, CDR2 FQNNGV.

The chain links TRBV6-5 to TRBJ2-7, with 11 bases that match TRBD1. V was clipped by 7 bases and J by 7 bases; unmatched bases: 6. Germline CDR1 and CDR2: MNHEY and SVGAGI. There are 13 residues in the CDR3. Here the CDR3 reads CASKGQGVREQYF. The CDR3, as DNA: TGTGCCAGCAAGGGACAGGGGGTTCGGGAGCAGTACTTC.

This clone has only one observation. This CDR3 is also generated by other DNA sequences in the sample. The chain employs TRBV2 and TRBJ2-5; D is undetermined. Germline V CDR1 and CDR2: SNHLY, FYNNEI. The CDR3 has 13 residues. V gave up 3 bases and J gave up 4 bases, with 9 bases separating them. CDR3 DNA: TGTGCCAGCAGTGATGCAGGACGAGAGACCCAGTACTTC. Translation: CASSDAGRETQYF.

V gene TRBV19 combines with J gene TRBJ2-5, with 9 bases aligning to TRBD2. This CDR3 spans 16 amino acids. Germline values: CDR1 LNHDA, CDR2 SQIVND (reference sequence). The junction had 11 bases not matched to a gene; V was cut back by 5 bases and J by 4 bases. This chain's CDR3 is CASSPEGGGAGETQYF. CDR3 DNA: TGTGCCAGTAGTCCAGAGGGCGGGGGGGCCGGAGAGACCCAGTACTTC. Variable domain in full (rest from reference TRBV19 and TRBJ2-5): DGGITQSPKYLFRKEGQNVTLSCEQNLNHDAMYWYRQDPGQGLRLIYYSQIVNDFQKGDIAEGYSVSREKKESFPLTVTSAQKNPTAFYLCASSPEGGGAGETQYFGPGTRLLVL.

The V and J genes are TRBV11-1 and TRBJ1-6, with TRBD1 as a possible D gene (6 bases). The length of the CDR3 is 15 residues. Germline V gene sequence: CDR1 SGHAT, CDR2 FQDESV (reference sequence). The V end lost 4 bases, the J end lost 7 bases, and 14 bases lay between the germline ends. DNA of the CDR3: TGTGCCAGCAGCTCCGGGACACTGATCAATTCACCCCTCCACTTT. It yields the protein CASSSGTLINSPLHF.

The V call is TRBV4-1, the J call TRBJ2-7; the match to TRBD2 covers 16 bases. The ends lost 7 bases at V and 3 bases at J; junction bases unmatched: 12. Germline lookup yields CDR1 MGHRA and CDR2 YSYEKL. The CDR3 spans 18 residues. CDR3 amino acids: CASTPGLAGGPRIYEQYF. The CDR3 region has the DNA TGCGCCAGCACCCCGGGACTAGCGGGGGGGCCGCGAATCTACGAGCAGTACTTC.

The chain uses TRBV29-1 and TRBJ2-2, with TRBD1 matching 9 bases. Trimming cost V 1 base and J 4 bases; bases outside gene matches: 7. The CDR3 extends over 16 amino acids. The germline V gene has CDR1 SQVTM and CDR2 ANQGSEA. The CDR3, as DNA: TGCAGCGTTGAAGCCCGAGGACAGGGGAGCACCGGGGAGCTGTTTTTT. This gives the protein CSVEARGQGSTGELFF.

The chain has TRBV29-1 and TRBJ2-5, with TRBD2 matching 15 bases. The junction had 11 bases not matched to a gene; V was cut back by 8 bases and J by 7 bases. The CDR3 covers 15 residues. Germline V CDR1 and CDR2: SQVTM, ANQGSEA. The CDR3 nucleotides are TGCAGCCTCAGGACTAGCGGGGGGGCCTTTGGGACCCAGTACTTC. Its protein is CSLRTSGGAFGTQYF.

V is TRBV6-6 and J is TRBJ2-3, with D possibly being TRBD2 (5 bases). Trimming took 0 bases from V and 4 from J, leaving 11 bases between them. This CDR3 is built from 15 residues. The germline V gene encodes CDR1 MNHNY and CDR2 SVGAGI (reference sequence). CDR3 sequence (DNA): TGTGCCAGCAGTTACTCAGGAGGTTCCCCAGATACGCAGTATTTT. Its protein product is CASSYSGGSPDTQYF.

Comment on this clone: Mismatch with germline at one junction end may stem from a read error. The V gene is TRBV5-6, the J gene TRBJ2-3, with D possibly being TRBD1 (5 bases). This CDR3 spans 14 amino acids. The germline gives CDR1 SGHDT, CDR2 YYEEEE. CDR3 region: CASTLGLPTDTQYF. The CDR3 DNA follows: TGTGCCAGCACCTTGGGGCTCCCCACAGATACGCAGTATTTT.

The chain links TRBV7-9 to TRBJ2-7; D perhaps matches TRBD2 (5 bases). CDR1 is SEHNR, CDR2 FQNEAQ, per germline (reference sequence). V was cut by 1 base and J by 9 bases, with 13 bases left in between. The CDR3 loop spans 13 amino acids. The CDR3 loop is CASSLVGVTGQYF. The CDR3, as DNA: TGTGCCAGCAGCTTAGTGGGAGTAACGGGGCAGTACTTC.

This chain uses TRBV19 with TRBJ2-6; D unclear. The CDR3 consists of 15 residues. V dropped 4 bases and J dropped 0 bases, with 7 bases sitting between them. Germline CDR1 LNHDA, CDR2 SQIVND (reference sequence). The CDR3 DNA reads TGTGCCAGTAGTAAGATTTCCTCTGGGGCCAACGTCCTGACTTTC. It is translated as CASSKISSGANVLTF.

The chain is built from TRBV18 and TRBJ1-2, with D unclear. Germline CDR1 and CDR2: KGHSH and LQKENI. The CDR3 totals 12 residues. Deletions cut 2 bases from V and 3 bases from J, with 4 bases between. CDR3 in amino acids: CASSPNHYGYTF. In nucleotides, the CDR3 is TGTGCCAGCTCACCAAACCACTATGGCTACACCTTC.

The chain carries TRBV5-1 and TRBJ2-7; D is perhaps TRBD1 (6 bases). Germline CDR1 reads SGHRS; CDR2 reads YFSETQ. The length of the CDR3 is 16 residues. V lost 4 bases and J lost 0, with 17 bases in between. The CDR3 protein is CASSRSGTISSYEQYF. For the CDR3, the DNA is TGCGCCAGCAGCAGATCCGGGACAATATCCTCCTACGAGCAGTACTTC.

This clone came up once. This chain links TRBV2 with TRBJ2-2, with D maybe TRBD1 (5 bases). Trimming stripped 7 bases from V and 0 bases from J, with 9 bases between. The CDR3 loop spans 14 amino acids. The V gene's germline CDR1 is SNHLY and CDR2 FYNNEI. The DNA of the CDR3 is TGTGCCAGCAAAAAGGACACGAACACCGGGGAGCTGTTTTTT. It translates to CASKKDTNTGELFF.